The 12 T cell receptor beta chains given below trace back to one sample, sequenced in a study of blood T cell repertoires in COVID-19. Libraries were prepared by immunoSEQ multiplex PCR; TCRdb keeps only in-frame clonotypes and omits some of them. The table includes about 240,000 clones, approximately 80% detected once. Sequencing was carried out using peripheral blood. These receptor sequences come from a man aged 30 to 39 who had recovered from COVID-19.

The chain uses TRBV7-9 and TRBJ1-1; the D is unclear. Germline lookup yields CDR1 SEHNR and CDR2 FQNEAQ (reference sequence). CDR3 size: 15 residues. V lost 6 bases and J 0 bases, leaving 14 bases between the germline ends. CDR3 protein: CASSPATGMNTEAFF. The CDR3 DNA sequence: TGTGCCAGCAGTCCCGCTACGGGTATGAACACTGAAGCTTTCTTT.

This clone has a count of ten or more. The chain joins TRBV7-9 to TRBJ2-1; TRBD2 is a possible D gene (5 bases). Looked up from germline, CDR1 is SEHNR and CDR2 is FQNEAQ (reference sequence). CDR3 size: 15 residues. V shed 2 bases and J shed 4 bases, with 12 bases lying between them. The CDR3 sequence: CASSLTLDSYNEQFF. The CDR3 DNA reads TGTGCCAGCAGCTTAACCTTGGACTCGTACAATGAGCAGTTCTTC. Variable domain in full (rest from reference TRBV7-9 and TRBJ2-1): DTGVSQNPRHKITKRGQNVTFRCDPISEHNRLYWYRQTLGQGPEFLTYFQNEAQLEKSRLLSDRFSAERPKGSFSTLEIQRTEQGDSAMYLCASSLTLDSYNEQFFGPGTRLTVL.

J is TRBJ1-4 and V is TRBV6-4; 7 nucleotides align to TRBD1. Losses at the gene ends were 5 bases for V and 8 bases for J; bases not matched to a gene: 8. Germline CDR1 reads MRHNA; CDR2 reads SNTAGT. The CDR3 length is 14 residues. The CDR3 DNA sequence: TGTGCCAGCAGTCCCACGAAGGGGGCGGAAAAACTGTTTTTT. Protein sequence: CASSPTKGAEKLFF.

The rearrangement links TRBV6-1 to TRBJ2-2; TRBD1 aligns across 8 bases. Germline V lookup: CDR1 MNHNS, CDR2 SASEGT. There are 14 residues in the CDR3. J lost 7 bases, V lost 3 bases, and 4 bases had no gene match. The CDR3 region has the DNA TGTGCCAGCAGTGACCAGGGGGCAATCGGGGAGCTGTTTTTT. Amino acids: CASSDQGAIGELFF.

This chain connects TRBV7-8 to TRBJ1-1; 9 bases match TRBD1. J gave up 4 bases and V 3 bases, and 6 bases lay outside the gene matches. The CDR3 contains 15 residues. Germline V gene lookup returns CDR1 SGHVS and CDR2 FQNEAQ. The CDR3 sequence is CASSLLDRGSTEAFF. In nucleotides, the CDR3 is TGTGCCAGCAGCTTGCTGGACAGGGGATCCACTGAAGCTTTCTTT.

The chain employs TRBV5-1 and TRBJ1-6, with 7 positions matching TRBD1. The CDR3 has 16 amino acids. The V and J ends lost 4 bases and 12 bases, in that order; junction bases with no gene match: 16. Germline V gene sequence: CDR1 SGHRS, CDR2 YFSETQ. The CDR3 DNA sequence: TGCGCCAGCAGCCCTAGTCCGACAGGGCTTCAGTTACCCCTCCACTTT. As protein: CASSPSPTGLQLPLHF.

The chain combines TRBV28 with TRBJ2-2; 9 nucleotides line up with TRBD2. The trim removed 5 bases at V and 5 bases at J, leaving 12 bases unmatched. The CDR3 has 17 residues. Germline assignment: CDR1 MDHEN and CDR2 SYDVKM. CDR3 in DNA: TGTGCCAGCAGTATCACAGATGCGGGGGGGCCGACCGGGGAGCTGTTTTTT. It codes for CASSITDAGGPTGELFF.

The chain has TRBV12-5 and TRBJ2-2; TRBD2 matches 7 bases. The CDR3 sequence is 14 residues long. Germline CDR1 LGHNT, CDR2 FRNRAP. V trimming: 8 bases; J trimming: 0 bases; junction bases outside the gene matches: 3. This CDR3 is CASTGGPNTGELFF. The CDR3 DNA reads as TGTGCTAGTACGGGGGGACCGAACACCGGGGAGCTGTTTTTT.

The chain is built from TRBV5-1 and TRBJ2-7, with TRBD1 matching over 9 bases. The CDR3 sequence is 15 residues long. The germline V gene encodes CDR1 SGHRS and CDR2 YFSETQ. After removal of 1 base from V and 2 bases from J, the junction contained 4 bases not matched to a gene. CDR3 region: CASSLWGTGPYEQYF. In nucleotides, the CDR3 is TGCGCCAGCAGCTTGTGGGGGACAGGGCCCTACGAGCAGTACTTC.

The chain recombines TRBV9 with TRBJ1-6; 7 bases are shared with TRBD1. With 5 bases clipped from V and 7 bases from J, the junction kept 9 bases outside the gene matches. CDR3 length: 15 residues. Germline V gene sequence: CDR1 SGDLS, CDR2 YYNGEE. The CDR3 DNA is TGTGCCAGCAGGGGACAGTTGGGGGCAAATTCACCCCTCCACTTT. This encodes CASRGQLGANSPLHF.

The chain joins TRBV21-1 to TRBJ2-1; TRBD1 reflects the table's D call only, with no check against the DNA. TRBV21-1 is a pseudogene locus. The CDR3 is 16 amino acids. CDR3 DNA: TGTGCCAGCGGTGACAAGATTGGTCCTCTTGCCAATGAGCAGTTCTTC. Its protein product is CASGDKIGPLANEQFF.

The chain employs TRBV4-2 and TRBJ1-5; D unclear. CDR1 and CDR2 (germline): LGHNA, YNFKEQ. This CDR3 is built from 13 residues. The ends were cut back, 0 bases at V and 5 bases at J, with 5 bases in the middle. CDR3 sequence reads: CASSQDSYQPQHF. DNA of the CDR3: TGTGCCAGCAGCCAAGATTCCTATCAGCCCCAGCATTTT.